Listed below are T cell receptor beta chains from one sample, sequenced in a study of metastatic and nonmetastatic thyroid tumors. MiXCR re-clonotyped the PCR reads for TCRdb. Among 20,000 to 25,000 clones listed, more than 20% were seen once. Sequenced material: tumor tissue. These receptors were obtained from a male donor with papillary thyroid cancer or a benign thyroid nodule (not recorded which). Some clones in this sample may be carry-over from other donors' samples. CDR3s include the opening cysteine and the closing phenylalanine or tryptophan. A D gene is named only where the DNA matches it firmly. Some rows mark clone size as missing; the rest say once, few, many or name a class of expanded clone.

J gene | D gene | V gene | clone size | CDR3 protein | CDR3 DNA
TRBJ2-3 | NA | TRBV15 | many | CATSRGGASTDTQYF | TGTGCCACCAGCAGAGGGGGGGCGAGCACAGATACGCAGTATTTT
TRBJ2-2 | NA | TRBV2 | many | CASLRDFNTGELFF | TGTGCCAGTCTACGGGACTTCAACACCGGGGAGCTGTTTTTT
TRBJ2-7 | NA | TRBV5-1 | NA | CASSAGSRGSYEQYF | TGCGCCAGCAGCGCAGGGAGTCGGGGGTCCTACGAGCAGTACTTC
TRBJ2-7 | NA | TRBV6-5 | once | CASSYSAWGSYEQYF | TGTGCCAGCAGTTACTCGGCTTGGGGGTCCTACGAGCAGTACTTC
TRBJ1-1 | NA | TRBV19 | many | CASKGYYRVGNTEAFF | TGTGCCAGTAAAGGCTATTACAGGGTAGGAAACACTGAAGCTTTCTTT
TRBJ2-3 | NA | TRBV3-1 | many | CASSQDRSGRYVVDTQYF | TGTGCCAGCAGCCAAGATAGGTCGGGCAGATACGTTGTGGATACGCAGTATTTT
TRBJ2-3 | NA | TRBV5-1 | many | CASSPIRRSTDTQYF | TGCGCCAGCAGCCCAATTCGGAGGAGCACAGATACGCAGTATTTT
TRBJ2-3 | TRBD1 | TRBV7-7 | many | CASSRGRATDTQYF | TGTGCTAGCAGCAGGGGGAGAGCCACAGATACGCAGTATTTT
TRBJ2-6 | NA | TRBV4-3 | many | CASSLSPEGGANVLTF | TGCGCCAGCAGCCTATCCCCGGAGGGTGGGGCCAACGTCCTGACTTTC
TRBJ2-5 | TRBD1 | TRBV12-3/TRBV12-4 | once | CASSFSLGQGNYVGQETQYF | TGTGCCAGCAGTTTTTCCCTCGGACAGGGTAATTATGTGGGTCAAGAGACCCAGTACTTC
TRBJ2-7 | NA | TRBV20-1 | NA | CSARGVGAGAVHEQDF | NA
TRBJ2-3 | TRBD2 | TRBV10-2 | many | CASGTSGRGTDTQYF | TGCGCCAGCGGGACTAGCGGGAGAGGTACAGATACGCAGTATTTT
TRBJ2-1 | TRBD2 | TRBV11-3 | many | CASSLGGLAGYEQFF | TGTGCCAGCAGCTTAGGGGGACTAGCGGGATATGAGCAGTTCTTC
TRBJ2-7 | NA | TRBV20-1 | NA | CSARPPDQNSYEQYF | TGCAGTGCTAGACCACCGGACCAGAACTCCTACGAGCAGTACTTC
TRBJ2-7 | NA | TRBV6-2/TRBV6-3 | NA | CASSYGELYDQYF | TGTGCCAGCAGTTATGGGGAGCTCTACGATCAGTACTTC
TRBJ2-7 | TRBD1 | TRBV27 | NA | CASRSGQHYEDYF | TGTGCCAGCAGATCGGGACAGCACTACGAGGATTACTTC
TRBJ1-3 | NA | TRBV4-1 | many | CASSQGPFWDFSGNTIYF | TGCGCCAGCAGCCAAGGTCCGTTTTGGGACTTCTCTGGAAACACCATATATTTT
TRBJ2-5 | NA | TRBV28 | many | CASSLGRDRETQYF | TGTGCCAGCAGCTTGGGTAGGGACCGGGAGACCCAGTACTTC
TRBJ2-2 | NA | TRBV24-1 | NA | CATSDIRELFF | TGTGCCACCAGTGATATAAGGGAGCTGTTTTTT
TRBJ2-1 | TRBD2 | TRBV7-8 | many | CASSTWGGGNEQFF | TGTGCCAGCAGCACTTGGGGGGGGGGCAATGAGCAGTTCTTC
TRBJ2-4 | NA | TRBV7-3 | many | CASSRHGRNIQYF | TGTGCCAGCAGCCGACATGGACGAAACATTCAGTACTTC
TRBJ2-3 | TRBD2 | TRBV10-3 | many | CAIGRREGADTQYF | TGTGCCATCGGCAGGCGGGAGGGGGCAGATACGCAGTATTTT
TRBJ2-1 | TRBD2 | TRBV7-2 | many | CASSFGGRSYYNEQFF | TGTGCCAGCAGCTTTGGCGGGAGGTCTTACTACAATGAGCAGTTCTTC
TRBJ2-1 | NA | TRBV11-2 | many | CASSLPGYNEQFF | TGTGCCAGCAGCTTACCCGGGTACAATGAGCAGTTCTTC
TRBJ2-1 | TRBD2 | TRBV6-2/TRBV6-3 | many | CASSYGLAAYNEQFF | TGTGCCAGCAGTTACGGACTAGCGGCCTACAATGAGCAGTTCTTC
TRBJ1-3 | TRBD1 | TRBV7-3 | NA | CASSLTGAAGNTIYF | TGTGCCAGCAGCTTGACAGGGGCGGCTGGAAACACCATATATTTT
TRBJ2-5 | TRBD1 | TRBV28 | many | CASRGDRVAETQYF | TGTGCCAGCAGAGGGGACAGGGTTGCGGAGACCCAGTACTTC
TRBJ1-5 | NA | TRBV19 | many | CASSGFPQPQHF | TGTGCCAGTAGTGGGTTCCCTCAGCCCCAGCATTTT
TRBJ2-7 | NA | TRBV6-1 | NA | CASTRLIRDEQYF | TGTGCCAGCACCCGGCTGATCAGGGACGAGCAGTACTTC
TRBJ2-2 | TRBD2 | TRBV20-1 | NA | CSARDVASGIIDTGELFF | TGCAGTGCTAGGGACGTGGCTAGCGGTATTATCGACACCGGGGAGCTGTTTTTT
TRBJ2-5 | NA | TRBV28 | NA | CASTYLYGRDRSGETQYF | TGTGCCAGCACCTACTTGTACGGGCGGGACCGAAGTGGAGAGACCCAGTACTTC
TRBJ2-7 | TRBD2 | TRBV6-1 | medium-sized | CASSNQKSGISSYEQYF | TGTGCCAGCAGCAACCAAAAAAGCGGGATTAGCTCCTACGAGCAGTACTTC
TRBJ2-5 | NA | TRBV24-1 | many | CATSDTVADDQETQYF | TGTGCCACCAGTGATACCGTTGCGGACGATCAAGAGACCCAGTACTTC
TRBJ1-2 | NA | TRBV19 | medium-sized | CASKAGNYGYTF | TGTGCCAGTAAGGCAGGGAATTATGGCTACACCTTC
TRBJ1-1 | NA | TRBV19 | few | CASSISHENTEAFF | TGTGCCAGTAGTATATCTCACGAGAACACTGAAGCTTTCTTT
TRBJ2-7 | TRBD2 | TRBV6-2/TRBV6-3 | many | CASSLAGEGSDEQYF | TGTGCCAGCAGTTTAGCGGGAGAGGGGTCGGACGAGCAGTACTTC
TRBJ2-3 | NA | TRBV20-1 | NA | CSATSGLPVSTDTQYF | TGCAGTGCTACCTCCGGCCTCCCTGTGTCCACAGATACGCAGTATTTT
TRBJ2-1 | NA | TRBV6-1 | many | CASSLMGGHSYNEQFF | TGTGCCAGCAGTCTTATGGGCGGGCACTCTTACAATGAGCAGTTCTTC
TRBJ1-2 | NA | TRBV28 | few | CASSSWEGGGNYGYTF | TGTGCCAGCAGTTCCTGGGAGGGAGGGGGGAACTATGGCTACACCTTC
TRBJ2-3 | TRBD2 | TRBV7-6 | medium-sized | CASMKREGPGDTQYF | TGTGCCAGCATGAAGCGGGAGGGCCCCGGAGATACGCAGTATTTT